Listed below are T cell receptor beta chains from one sample, sequenced in a study of blood T cells in healthy people across ages. TCRdb redid the calling of the 5' RACE reads with MiXCR, one entry per CDR3 protein. The sample has some 760,000 distinct CDR3 sequences; roughly 25% are singletons. These data also featured in a second study, about T cells of mothers and their children.

The sequenced sample was blood. The receptors were sampled from a boy younger than 18 in good health. The CDR3 runs from the conserved cysteine through the conserved F or W. The order of the fields is J gene, V gene, clone size, D gene, CDR3 DNA, CDR3 protein. D genes are given only for firm matches. Size tells how often a clone was seen (once, few, many) or the class of an expanded clone, and some rows leave it out.

TRBJ2-5,TRBV10-2,-,TRBD1,TGCGCCAGCAGTGAGCCTGGACAGGGGGAGACCCAGTACTTC,CASSEPGQGETQYF
TRBJ2-1,TRBV20-1,-,-,TGCAGTGCTACTTTAGGGACCGTATCAACCTACAATGAGCAGTTCTTC,CSATLGTVSTYNEQFF
TRBJ2-7,TRBV5-4,-,-,TGTGCCAGCAGCTTGAACGACAGAGACTACGAGCAGTACTTC,CASSLNDRDYEQYF
TRBJ2-1,TRBV12-3/TRBV12-4,few,-,TGTGCCAGCAGTTTGTGGGGTGGCAACAATGAGCAGTTCTTC,CASSLWGGNNEQFF
TRBJ2-3,TRBV5-6,few,TRBD1,TGTGCCAGCAGCTTATCGACAGGGCCGCAGTATTTT,CASSLSTGPQYF
TRBJ2-7,TRBV28,-,TRBD2,TGTGCCAGCAGTTTCACGACTAGCGGGACCTACGAGCAGTACTTC,CASSFTTSGTYEQYF
TRBJ2-7,TRBV19,many,TRBD1,TGTGCCAGCAGCTCGGACAGGTCCTACGAGCAGTACTTC,CASSSDRSYEQYF
TRBJ1-2,TRBV20-1,-,-,TGCAGTGCTAGGGGGCTGGGGGCGTGGGGCTACACCTTC,CSARGLGAWGYTF
TRBJ2-1,TRBV19,few,TRBD2,TGTGCCAGTAGTATAGCTAGAGGGACTAGCGGGAGCAATGAGCAGTTCTTC,CASSIARGTSGSNEQFF
TRBJ2-2,TRBV20-1,-,TRBD2,TGCAGTGCTCGGTCTAGCGGGAGAACCGGGGAGCTGTTTTTT,CSARSSGRTGELFF
TRBJ2-5,TRBV7-2,few,TRBD2,TGTGCCAGCACGTCGAGTAGCGGGGGCTCCCAGTACTTC,CASTSSSGGSQYF
TRBJ2-3,TRBV29-1,once,TRBD1,TGCAGTTCCGGGACAGGGTCACCAGATACGCAGTATTTT,CSSGTGSPDTQYF
TRBJ2-1,TRBV28,few,-,TGTGCCAGCAGTTCCCCGGCCAATGAGCAGTTCTTC,CASSSPANEQFF
TRBJ1-4,TRBV7-2,few,-,TGTGCCAGCAGCTTAAGGTTTTCAGGGGACACTGCAACTAATGAAAAACTGTTTTTT,CASSLRFSGDTATNEKLFF
TRBJ2-3,TRBV29-1,-,-,TGCAGCGTTGATTCGACTAGCACAGATACGCAGTATTTT,CSVDSTSTDTQYF
TRBJ2-7,TRBV7-9,few,-,TGTGCCAGCACCACAGGGAACTACGAGCAGTACTTC,CASTTGNYEQYF
TRBJ2-3,TRBV5-1,-,TRBD2,TGCGCCAGCAGCTTGGGCTCTAGCGGACTCACAGATACGCAGTATTTT,CASSLGSSGLTDTQYF
TRBJ2-5,TRBV6-6,-,-,TGTGCCAGCAGTTACTCGAGTCTGGTCCCGGGGGCCCAGTACTTC,CASSYSSLVPGAQYF
TRBJ2-4,TRBV4-3,few,-,TGCGCCAGCAGCCAAGATCCGACAAGGCTAGCCAAAAACATTCAGTACTTC,CASSQDPTRLAKNIQYF
TRBJ2-3,TRBV29-1,-,-,TGCAGCGTTGAGGGCTGGAAGGCGACAGATACGCAGTATTTT,CSVEGWKATDTQYF
TRBJ2-7,TRBV7-9,once,-,TGTGCCAGCAGTCCCGACAGGGAGGCCTACGAGCAGTACTTC,CASSPDREAYEQYF
TRBJ2-5,TRBV6-5,few,TRBD2,TGTGCCAGCAGGAAACTAGCGGGGGGTGAGACCCAGTACTTC,CASRKLAGGETQYF
TRBJ2-7,TRBV12-5,few,-,TGTGCTAGTGGTTTGGCACACGAGCAGTACTTC,CASGLAHEQYF
TRBJ1-1,TRBV20-1,-,TRBD1,TGCAGTGCCCCCGACAGGGCCCTGGTTGAAGCTTTCTTT,CSAPDRALVEAFF
TRBJ2-7,TRBV29-1,many,TRBD1,TGCAGCGTTGAAGGTGTGACAGGGGGCTACGAGCAGTACTTC,CSVEGVTGGYEQYF
TRBJ2-3,TRBV5-1,-,TRBD2,TGCGCCAGCAGCCCCGGACTAGAGCTAGATACGCAGTATTTT,CASSPGLELDTQYF
TRBJ1-5,TRBV12-3/TRBV12-4,-,-,TGTGCCAGCCATGGGGGGTCTAATCAGCCCCAGCATTTT,CASHGGSNQPQHF
TRBJ2-5,TRBV10-3,-,TRBD1,TGTGCCATCAGTGCAAACTCCGGGACAGCACAAGAGACCCAGTACTTC,CAISANSGTAQETQYF
TRBJ2-6,TRBV12-3/TRBV12-4,many,-,TGTGCCAGCAGTCATCAGGGTGTCTCTGGGGCCAACGTCCTGACTTTC,CASSHQGVSGANVLTF
TRBJ2-5,TRBV7-9,few,-,TGTGCCAGCAGCTTAGGGGCGGACAAGAGACCCCAGTACTTC,CASSLGADKRPQYF
TRBJ2-1,TRBV14,few,-,TGTGCCAGCAGCCAGTACAGTAGGGCACGCACCTACAATGAGCAGTTCTTC,CASSQYSRARTYNEQFF